This T cell receptor beta chain was recovered during a study of blood T cell repertoires in COVID-19. Whole-study context: The cDNA or gDNA used as material had been derived from T cells, B-cell-depleted T cells, or PBMCs.

In the source study's methods: The authors estimated nucleated cell counts from reference gene primer amplification. Using immunoSEQ multiplex PCR, the repertoire was profiled, and TCRdb retains in-frame clones only, with some absent. V and J calls and clone size are as listed in that table; D and trimming were resolved from the DNA. Of 100,000 to 150,000 clones listed, roughly 91% are singletons. V trimming: 6 bases; J trimming: 9 bases; junction bases outside the gene matches: 16. The CDR3 loop spans 16 amino acids. From germline, CDR1 is MNHEY and CDR2 SMNVEV (reference sequence). This receptor was obtained from a man in his fifties or sixties with COVID-19, enrolled during active disease. Sequenced input: peripheral blood. The chain joins TRBV27 to TRBJ1-5; TRBD1 agrees at 8 bases. The CDR3 region has the DNA TGTGCCAGCAGCACTCTAAGGGGACAGGCGAGCCGGCCCCAGCATTTT. Its translation: CASSTLRGQASRPQHF.